This entry features one TCR beta chain sequence. Its antigen is not identified. The data derive from a study of OX40 agonist ivuxolimab in advanced cancers. About the study: The diagnoses of dose-escalation patients were hepatocellular carcinoma, melanoma, renal cell or head and neck cancer. Three partial responders included one hepatocellular carcinoma patient and two cutaneous melanoma patients.

Study-wide findings and caveats: Part of the nonresponder group also had normalized T-cell clonal expansion that was low.

Assay: immunoSEQ multiplex PCR; the TCRdb copy retains only in-frame clones and omits some. The sample carries tens of thousands of clones, around 90% recorded once. The germline gives CDR1 KGHSH, CDR2 LQKENI. V lost 6 bases, J lost 8 bases, and 14 bases lay in between. CDR3 length equals 14 residues. The sequence was obtained from an adult with an advanced solid tumor such as melanoma, head and neck, liver or kidney cancer. This chain joins TRBV18 and TRBJ1-6; D is perhaps TRBD1 (5 bases). The sequencing used CD4+ or CD8+ T cells sorted from blood, collected in a trial of the OX40 agonist ivuxolimab. Here the CDR3 reads CASSPTGQDSPLHF. The CDR3, as DNA: TGTGCCAGCTCCCCTACGGGGCAGGATTCACCCCTCCACTTT.